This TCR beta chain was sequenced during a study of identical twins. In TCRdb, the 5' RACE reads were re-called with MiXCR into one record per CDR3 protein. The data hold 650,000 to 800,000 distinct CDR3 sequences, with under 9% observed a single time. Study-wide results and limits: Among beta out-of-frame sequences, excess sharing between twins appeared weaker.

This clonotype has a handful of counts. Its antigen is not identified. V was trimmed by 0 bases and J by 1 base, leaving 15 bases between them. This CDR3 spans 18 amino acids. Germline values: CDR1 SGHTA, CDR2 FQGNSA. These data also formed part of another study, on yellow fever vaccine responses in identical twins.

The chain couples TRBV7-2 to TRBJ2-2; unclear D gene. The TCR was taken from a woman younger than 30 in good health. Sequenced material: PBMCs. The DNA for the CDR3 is TGTGCCAGCAGCTTAGCGCTAAGTCTATTAAGGAACACCGGGGAGCTGTTTTTT. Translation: CASSLALSLLRNTGELFF.